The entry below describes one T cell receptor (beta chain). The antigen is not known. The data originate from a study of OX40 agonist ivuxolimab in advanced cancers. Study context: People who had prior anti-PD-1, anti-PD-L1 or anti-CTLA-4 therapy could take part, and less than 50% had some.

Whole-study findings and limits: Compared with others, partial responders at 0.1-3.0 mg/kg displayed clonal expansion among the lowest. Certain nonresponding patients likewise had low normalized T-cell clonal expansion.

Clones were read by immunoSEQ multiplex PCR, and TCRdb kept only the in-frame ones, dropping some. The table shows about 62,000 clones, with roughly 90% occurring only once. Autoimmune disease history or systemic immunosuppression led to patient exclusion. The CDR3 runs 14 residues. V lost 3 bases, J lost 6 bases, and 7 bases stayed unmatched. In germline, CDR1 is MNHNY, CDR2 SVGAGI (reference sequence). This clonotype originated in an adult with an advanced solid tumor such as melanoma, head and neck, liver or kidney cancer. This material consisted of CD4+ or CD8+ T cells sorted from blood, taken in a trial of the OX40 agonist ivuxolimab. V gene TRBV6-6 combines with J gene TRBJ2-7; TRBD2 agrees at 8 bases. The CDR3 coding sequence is TGTGCCAGCAGTTATTCGGGGGGGATTGGCGAGCAGTACTTC. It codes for CASSYSGGIGEQYF.